The 24 T cell receptor beta chains below were found in one sample sequenced in a study of T cell repertoires in cytomegalovirus infection. TCRdb called the reads again in MiXCR, with one record for every CDR3 protein. The repertoire consists of roughly 860,000 distinct CDR3 sequences, with over 25% occurring once and the leading ten covering about an eighth. These receptors are not linked to any known antigen. The sample in question was cultured CD8+ T cells from PBMCs, obtained from culture after CMV antigen stimulation. The receptors come from a human donor in good health (CMV status not recorded). Some clones in this sample may be carry-over from other donors' samples.

Ten or more counts support this clonotype. The chain couples TRBV6-6 to TRBJ2-1; 10 bases fit TRBD1. Germline values: CDR1 MNHNY, CDR2 SVGAGI (reference sequence). The CDR3 is made up of 16 amino acids. V shed 0 bases, J shed 3 bases, and the junction held 2 bases outside the gene matches. The CDR3 loop reads CASSYSRDRGYNEQFF. The CDR3 nucleotides are TGTGCCAGCAGTTACTCCCGGGACAGGGGCTACAATGAGCAGTTCTTC.

This clonotype has just a few counts. This chain links TRBV19 with TRBJ2-1; unclear D gene. CDR1 and CDR2 (germline): LNHDA, SQIVND (reference sequence). The CDR3 has 12 residues. V was pared by 7 bases and J by 4 bases, with 8 bases between. CDR3 sequence reads: CASNPGYNEQFF. The CDR3 DNA follows: TGTGCCAGTAACCCGGGTTACAATGAGCAGTTCTTC.

About this clonotype: The junction departs from the called germline gene at one end, perhaps through a read error. The chain carries TRBV7-6 and TRBJ2-2, with D perhaps TRBD2 (5 bases). Germline V CDR1 and CDR2: SGHVS, FNYEAQ. This CDR3 has 12 residues. CDR3 nucleotide sequence: TGTGTCAGCCCGGGGAACTCCGGGGAGCTGTTTTTT. It yields the protein CVSPGNSGELFF.

The chain carries TRBV18 and TRBJ1-1, with TRBD1 matching over 9 bases. The ends lost 3 bases at V and 4 bases at J; junction bases unmatched: 3. Germline V gene lookup returns CDR1 KGHSH and CDR2 LQKENI. The CDR3 runs to 14 residues. The CDR3 reads CASSPGTGTTEAFF. CDR3 coding DNA: TGTGCCAGCTCACCTGGGACAGGGACCACTGAAGCTTTCTTT.

This clonotype has more than one count but fewer than ten. The chain combines TRBV7-3 with TRBJ2-3; TRBD1 matches 10 bases. The CDR3 consists of 15 residues. V dropped 4 bases and J dropped 4; count of bases not matched to a gene: 5. Per the germline V gene, CDR1 is SGHTA and CDR2 is FQGTGA. The CDR3 DNA sequence: TGTGCCAGCAGCTCGACAGGGGGCATGGCAGATACGCAGTATTTT. As protein: CASSSTGGMADTQYF.

This sequence joins TRBV10-3 and TRBJ2-1; 9 positions agree with TRBD1. Germline CDR1 and CDR2: ENHRY and SYGVKD. CDR3 size: 14 residues. After removal of 11 bases from V and 5 bases from J, the junction contained 10 bases not matched to a gene. The CDR3 DNA sequence: TGTGCCGCCTCCGGGACAGGGTATGACAATGAGCAGTTCTTC. Translation gives CAASGTGYDNEQFF.

This clonotype has a handful of counts. The chain couples TRBV2 to TRBJ2-5, with 7 bases fitting TRBD1. CDR1 is SNHLY and CDR2 is FYNNEI in the germline V gene. This CDR3 is 12 amino acids long. V lost 9 bases to trimming and J lost 1 base; unmatched junction nucleotides: 2. The CDR3 sequence: CARRDSQETQYF. DNA for the CDR3: TGTGCCAGAAGGGACAGCCAAGAGACCCAGTACTTC.

This clonotype was counted a few times. V is TRBV18 and J is TRBJ1-4; TRBD1 is a possible D gene (5 bases). V was shortened by 3 bases and J by 4 bases, with 12 bases between the two germline ends. Per germline, CDR1 KGHSH and CDR2 LQKENI. The CDR3 runs 15 residues. In DNA form, the CDR3 reads TGTGCCAGCTCACCGGGCAGGGCCTATAATGAAAAACTGTTTTTT. This codes for CASSPGRAYNEKLFF.

This clonotype appeared a few times. The rearrangement links TRBV19 to TRBJ2-3, with D uncertain. Trimming stripped 1 base from V and 8 bases from J, with 13 bases between. From germline, CDR1 is LNHDA and CDR2 SQIVND (reference sequence). The CDR3 loop spans 14 amino acids. The CDR3 here is CASSIGGPRTTQYF. The CDR3 bases are TGTGCCAGTAGTATAGGCGGTCCACGAACTACGCAGTATTTT.

In regard to this clonotype: This clone may be a read error of a much larger clone one base away. The rearrangement joins TRBV7-2 to TRBJ2-3; 8 bases line up with TRBD2. The V gene's germline CDR1 is SGHTA and CDR2 FQGNSA. The CDR3 contains 14 residues. This CDR3 reads CAGSFLAGRNTQYF. CDR3 DNA: TGTGCCGGCAGCTTCTTAGCGGGGCGGAATACGCAGTATTTT.

This clonotype has at least ten counts. This chain uses TRBV7-3 with TRBJ2-1; D call uncertain. V lost 1 base and J lost 5, with 6 bases in between. The CDR3 is made up of 13 amino acids. From germline, CDR1 is SGHTA and CDR2 FQGTGA. The CDR3 spells CASSLNRNNEQFF. In nucleotides, the CDR3 is TGTGCCAGCAGCTTAAACCGAAACAATGAGCAGTTCTTC.

This chain joins TRBV12-3 or TRBV12-4 and TRBJ2-6; TRBD1 aligns across 9 bases. The length of the CDR3 is 18 residues. V lost 3 bases, J lost 3 bases, and 9 bases stayed unmatched. CDR3 protein: CASSLFGTGTFGANVLTF. The CDR3 nucleotides are TGTGCCAGCAGTTTGTTTGGGACAGGGACGTTTGGGGCCAACGTCCTGACTTTC.

The J gene is TRBJ1-2, the V gene TRBV19; D uncertain. This CDR3 region has 15 residues. Per the germline V gene, CDR1 is LNHDA and CDR2 is SQIVND (reference sequence). Trimming pared 7 bases from V and 4 bases from J, leaving 19 bases between. The CDR3 DNA is TGTGCCAGTAACCCACCAATGTCGGGAAGCTATGGCTACACCTTC. Amino acids: CASNPPMSGSYGYTF.

The CDR3 loop reads CASSLYDGAGNQPQHF. In nucleotides, the CDR3 is TGTGCCAGCAGTTTATACGATGGGGCTGGCAATCAGCCCCAGCATTTT. The gene calls are TRBV28 and TRBJ1-5, with D possibly being TRBD1 (5 bases). This CDR3 comprises 16 residues. The germline V gene encodes CDR1 MDHEN and CDR2 SYDVKM. The V gene lost 1 base and the J gene lost 2 bases, with 12 bases spanning the gap.

This clonotype turned up a few times. The genes are TRBV5-5 and TRBJ2-3; perhaps D is TRBD1 or TRBD2 (5 bases each). The germline V and J ends were trimmed by 1 base and 5 bases, with 23 bases remaining between them. This CDR3 is built from 18 residues. The germline V gene encodes CDR1 SGHKS and CDR2 YYEKEE (reference sequence). The CDR3 protein is CASSLRVRERGREDTQYF. CDR3 in DNA: TGTGCCAGCAGCTTGCGGGTGAGAGAGAGGGGCCGGGAAGATACGCAGTATTTT.

This clonotype was seen only a few times. The CDR3, as DNA: TGTGCCAGCAGCTTAGGCAGGACCACAGATACGCAGTATTTT. This codes for CASSLGRTTDTQYF. This rearrangement joins TRBV5-6 to TRBJ2-3; D is uncertain. Germline loops: CDR1 SGHDT, CDR2 YYEEEE. The V and J ends lost 2 bases and 2 bases respectively, with 9 bases between them. The CDR3 runs 14 residues.

This clonotype has a single count. This clone may be a read error of a much larger clone one base away. This chain uses TRBV7-6 with TRBJ2-7; TRBD2 is a possible D gene (5 bases). CDR3 length: 13 residues. Germline-derived CDR1 and CDR2 are SGHVS and FNYEAQ. CDR3 sequence (DNA): TGTGCCAGCAACTTAACCGAGGGATACGAGCAGTACTTC. This translates into CASNLTEGYEQYF. The full variable domain, its missing parts supplied by reference TRBV7-6 and TRBJ2-7, is GAGVSQSPRYKVTKRGQDVALRCDPISGHVSLYWYRQALGQGPEFLTYFNYEAQQDKSGLPNDRFSAERPEGSISTLTIQRTEQRDSAMYRCASNLTEGYEQYFGPGTRLTVT.

This clonotype was seen a handful of times. The rearrangement uses TRBV6-1 and TRBJ1-4, with D hard to call. This CDR3 contains 16 residues. Germline-derived CDR1 and CDR2 are MNHNS and SASEGT. V shed 5 bases and J shed 0 bases, with 13 bases lying between them. The CDR3 loop is CASSPHSESTNEKLFF. In DNA form, the CDR3 reads TGTGCCAGCAGTCCACATTCGGAGTCAACTAATGAAAAACTGTTTTTT.

The rearrangement joins TRBV12-3 or TRBV12-4 to TRBJ1-1; D might be TRBD1 (6 bases). V lost 1 base and J lost 11, with 11 bases in between. This CDR3 region has 12 residues. The CDR3 sequence is CASSLGTTGAFF. The CDR3, as DNA: TGTGCCAGCAGTTTAGGTACAACAGGGGCTTTCTTT.

This clonotype has at least ten counts. The chain recombines TRBV12-3 or TRBV12-4 with TRBJ1-5; a possible D gene is TRBD1 (5 bases). V shed 6 bases and J shed 6 bases, with 18 bases lying between them. This CDR3 contains 15 residues. CDR3 bases: TGTGCCAGCAGACAAGGGTTCTTCGGGGGTCAGCCCCAGCATTTT. Translated, it gives CASRQGFFGGQPQHF.

This clonotype was seen only a few times. V and J are TRBV5-1 and TRBJ1-1; 7 bases are a match to TRBD1. Germline values: CDR1 SGHRS, CDR2 YFSETQ. After removal of 0 bases from V and 4 bases from J, the junction contained 9 bases not matched to a gene. The CDR3 extends over 16 amino acids. In DNA form, the CDR3 reads TGCGCCAGCAGCTTGGAAACAGGGGATGGCGGCACTGAAGCTTTCTTT. This sequence encodes CASSLETGDGGTEAFF.

This clonotype has just a few counts. The chain combines TRBV7-9 with TRBJ2-1; no clear D. Between the trimmed V and J ends, which lost 2 bases and 7 bases, there was a span of 6 bases. The CDR3 has 12 amino acids. CDR1 is SEHNR and CDR2 is FQNEAQ in the germline V gene (reference sequence). CDR3: CASSLQENEQFF. CDR3 sequence (DNA): TGTGCCAGCAGCTTACAGGAAAATGAGCAGTTCTTC. Full variable domain (rest looked up from reference TRBV7-9 and TRBJ2-1): DTGVSQNPRHKITKRGQNVTFRCDPISEHNRLYWYRQTLGQGPEFLTYFQNEAQLEKSRLLSDRFSAERPKGSFSTLEIQRTEQGDSAMYLCASSLQENEQFFGPGTRLTVL.

There are a few counts of this clonotype. This chain uses TRBV5-5 with TRBJ2-1; TRBD1 matches 7 bases. CDR1 is SGHKS, CDR2 YYEKEE, per germline (reference sequence). Trimming cost V 1 base and J 7 bases; bases outside gene matches: 14. CDR3 length: 17 amino acids. Written as DNA, the CDR3 is TGTGCCAGCAGCTTGAATAGGGGGACAGTGTCCAGGAATGAGCAGTTCTTC. Its translation is CASSLNRGTVSRNEQFF.

The chain carries TRBV7-6 and TRBJ1-2; D unresolved. Germline V gives CDR1 SGHVS, CDR2 FNYEAQ. Between the trimmed V and J ends, which lost 5 bases and 7 bases, there was a span of 14 bases. This CDR3 region has 13 residues. This chain's CDR3 is CASSTMSWSGYTF. The CDR3 DNA sequence: TGTGCCAGCAGCACCATGAGTTGGAGTGGCTACACCTTC.